The present T cell receptor (beta chain) was sequenced within a study of blood T cell repertoires in COVID-19. Turning to the study itself: The analysed material was cDNA or gDNA that came from T cells, B-cell-depleted T cells, or PBMCs.

V lost 3 bases to trimming and J lost 4 bases, with 19 bases between them. CDR3 length: 16 amino acids. Germline V CDR1 and CDR2: SGHDT, YYEEEE. Sequenced by immunoSEQ multiplex PCR; TCRdb stores in-frame clones only, minus some. The top ten clones hold approximately 1.4% of a sample with about 300,000 clones, around 87% of them seen once. The gene calls are TRBV5-6 and TRBJ1-1, with a tentative D call TRBD1 (6 bases). This sequence was found in a woman aged 40 to 50 who had recovered from COVID-19. The sequenced material came from peripheral blood. The CDR3: CASSWGGFGQFTEAFF. The CDR3, as DNA: TGTGCCAGCAGCTGGGGTGGGTTTGGACAGTTCACTGAAGCTTTCTTT. The complete variable domain, with remaining parts taken from reference TRBV5-6 and TRBJ1-1, reads DAGVTQSPTHLIKTRGQQVTLRCSPKSGHDTVSWYQQALGQGPQFIFQYYEEEERQRGNFPDRFSGHQFPNYSSELNVNALLLGDSALYLCASSWGGFGQFTEAFFGQGTRLTVV.